There are many counts of the clone carrying this T cell receptor beta chain. For ophthalmopathy patients, the Clinical Activity Score was at least 3 and the NOSPECS grade at least 4; duration was under 3 months. Each diagnosis was grounded in clinical symptoms, serum thyroxine and TRAb, thyroid ultrasound, and orbital computed tomography. The source of the sample is a study of T cells in Graves' hyperthyroidism and ophthalmopathy. Study overall: Peripheral blood collection took place at initial diagnosis, before any treatment.

Amplified regions were TCR beta CDR3 sequences from RNA transcripts. The primer set for the first-round RT-PCR of the TCR CDR3 was HTBI. TCRdb redid the calling of the multiplex PCR reads with MiXCR, one entry per CDR3 protein. The sample has around 500,000 distinct CDR3 sequences; roughly 16% are singletons. Germline lookup yields CDR1 GTSNPN and CDR2 SVGIG (reference sequence). The CDR3 is 17 residues long. The V and J ends lost 4 bases and 4 bases respectively, with 25 bases between them. Specimen: blood. The origin of this receptor is a woman in her twenties or thirties with Graves' ophthalmopathy. V usage is TRBV30 and J usage is TRBJ1-2; unclear D gene. The CDR3, as DNA: TGTGCCTGGAAGGTGTCACAGCGCCTGAGAATGGTCTATGGCTACACCTTC. It codes for CAWKVSQRLRMVYGYTF. Filled out from reference TRBV30 and TRBJ1-2, the complete variable domain reads SQTIHQWPATLVQPVGSPLSLECTVEGTSNPNLYWYRQAAGRGLQLLFYSVGIGQISSEVPQNLSASRPQDRQFILSSKKLLLSDSGFYLCAWKVSQRLRMVYGYTFGSGTRLTVV.